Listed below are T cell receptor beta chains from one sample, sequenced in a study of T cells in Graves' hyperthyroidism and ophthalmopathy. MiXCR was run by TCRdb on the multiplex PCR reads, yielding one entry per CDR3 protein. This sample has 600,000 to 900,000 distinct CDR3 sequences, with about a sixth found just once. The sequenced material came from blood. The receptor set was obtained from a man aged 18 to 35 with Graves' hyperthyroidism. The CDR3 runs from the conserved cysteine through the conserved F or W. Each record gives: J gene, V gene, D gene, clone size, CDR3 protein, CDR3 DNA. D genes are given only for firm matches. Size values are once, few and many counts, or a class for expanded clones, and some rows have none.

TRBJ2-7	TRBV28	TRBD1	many	CASHTGVRNEQYF	TGTGCCAGCCATACAGGGGTGAGGAACGAGCAGTACTTC
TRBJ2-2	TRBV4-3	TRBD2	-	CASSQGEAAGHTGELFF	TGCGCCAGCAGCCAAGGGGAAGCAGCGGGGCACACCGGGGAGCTGTTTTTT
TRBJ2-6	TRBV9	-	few	CASSPLEGGANVLTF	TGTGCCAGCAGTCCGCTCGAGGGGGGGGCCAACGTCCTGACTTTC
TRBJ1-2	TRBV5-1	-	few	CASSPDSGGYTF	TGCGCCAGCAGCCCGGACAGTGGGGGCTACACCTTC
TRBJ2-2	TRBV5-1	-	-	CASSRDTINTGELFF	TGCGCCAGCAGCCGGGACACGATAAACACCGGGGAGCTGTTTTTT
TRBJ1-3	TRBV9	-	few	CASSASGQPGNTIYF	TGTGCCAGCAGCGCTTCAGGCCAGCCTGGAAACACCATATATTTT
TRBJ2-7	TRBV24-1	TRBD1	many	CATSDTRQGPPHEQYF	TGTGCCACCAGTGATACTCGACAGGGACCTCCCCACGAGCAGTACTTC
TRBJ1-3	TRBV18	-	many	CASSPGPSSGNTIYF	TGTGCCAGCTCACCGGGACCGTCCTCTGGAAACACCATATATTTT
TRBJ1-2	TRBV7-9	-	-	CASSSGHKELYGYTF	TGTGCCAGCAGCTCCGGTCATAAGGAGCTCTATGGCTACACCTTC
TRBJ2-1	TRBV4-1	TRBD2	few	CASSRPAGTSGRRSYNEQFF	TGCGCCAGCAGCCGCCCAGCCGGGACTAGCGGGAGGCGTTCCTACAATGAGCAGTTCTTC
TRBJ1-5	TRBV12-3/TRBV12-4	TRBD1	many	CASSYTGGGFNQPQHF	TGTGCCAGCAGCTATACAGGGGGAGGTTTTAATCAGCCCCAGCATTTT
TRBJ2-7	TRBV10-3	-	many	CAISEWESAYEQYF	TGTGCCATCAGTGAGTGGGAGAGCGCCTACGAGCAGTACTTC
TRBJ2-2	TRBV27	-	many	CASSLRWSGELFF	TGTGCCAGCAGTTTAAGGTGGAGCGGGGAGCTGTTTTTT
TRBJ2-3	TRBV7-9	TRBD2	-	CASSPQAGANTDTQYF	TGTGCCAGCAGCCCGCAGGCGGGAGCAAACACAGATACGCAGTATTTT
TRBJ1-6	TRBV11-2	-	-	CASSRAHNSPLHF	TGTGCCAGCAGCCGGGCCCATAATTCACCCCTCCACTTT
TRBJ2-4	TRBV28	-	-	CASSSRGSGSPQYF	TGTGCCAGCAGTTCCCGTGGTAGCGGCAGCCCTCAGTACTTC
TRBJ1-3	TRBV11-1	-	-	CASALGRSYLSGNTIYF	TGTGCCAGCGCATTGGGCCGCTCTTATCTCTCTGGAAACACCATATATTTT
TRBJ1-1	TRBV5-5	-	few	CASRAGRWNTEAFF	TGTGCCAGCAGGGCGGGACGGTGGAACACTGAAGCTTTCTTT
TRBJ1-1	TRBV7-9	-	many	CASSLREPNTEAFF	TGTGCCAGCAGCTTAAGGGAGCCGAACACTGAAGCTTTCTTT
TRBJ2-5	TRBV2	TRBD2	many	CASSEKREGEGRHF	TGTGCCAGCAGTGAAAAGCGGGAGGGCGAAGGGAGGCACTTC
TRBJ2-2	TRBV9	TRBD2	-	CASSVGLRGGLDPNTGELFF	TGTGCCAGCAGCGTCGGTCTTCGGGGGGGATTAGATCCGAACACCGGGGAGCTGTTTTTT
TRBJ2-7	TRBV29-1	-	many	CSVQLREPGYEQYF	TGCAGCGTTCAGCTCAGGGAACCGGGGTACGAGCAGTACTTC
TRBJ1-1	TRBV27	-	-	CASSLSRFPNTEAFF	TGTGCCAGCAGTTTATCAAGGTTTCCGAACACTGAAGCTTTCTTT
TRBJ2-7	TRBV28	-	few	CTSRPVYSYEQYF	TGTACCAGCAGGCCGGTCTACTCCTACGAGCAGTACTTC
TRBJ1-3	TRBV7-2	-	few	CASSLGPRNTIYF	TGTGCCAGCAGCTTAGGACCACGAAACACCATATATTTT
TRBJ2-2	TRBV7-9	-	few	CASSLGLGFGELFF	TGTGCCAGCAGCTTAGGCCTGGGCTTCGGGGAGCTGTTTTTT
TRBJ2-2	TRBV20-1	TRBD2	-	CSARLAGGWQGTGELFF	TGCAGTGCTAGACTAGCGGGAGGTTGGCAGGGCACCGGGGAGCTGTTTTTT
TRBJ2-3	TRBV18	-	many	CASSPPGVADTQYF	TGTGCCAGCTCACCCCCCGGGGTAGCAGATACGCAGTATTTT
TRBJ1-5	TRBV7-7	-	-	CASSLLREGNQPQHF	TGTGCCAGCAGCCTACTCAGGGAGGGCAATCAGCCCCAGCATTTT
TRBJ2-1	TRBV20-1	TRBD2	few	CSAAGGHEQFF	TGCAGTGCCGCGGGGGGGCATGAGCAGTTCTTC
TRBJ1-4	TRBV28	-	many	CASSFGGAQTSEKLFF	TGTGCCAGCAGTTTTGGGGGGGCGCAGACTAGTGAAAAACTGTTTTTT
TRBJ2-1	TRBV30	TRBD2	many	CAWGTSGAYNEQFF	TGTGCCTGGGGGACTAGCGGGGCCTACAATGAGCAGTTCTTC
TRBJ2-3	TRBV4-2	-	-	CASSHRGRASGTDTQYF	TGTGCCAGCAGCCATAGAGGAAGGGCTAGCGGCACAGATACGCAGTATTTT
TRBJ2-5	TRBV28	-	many	CASSLSGFVIQETQYF	TGTGCCAGCAGTTTATCCGGGTTTGTTATTCAAGAGACCCAGTACTTC
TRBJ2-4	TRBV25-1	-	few	CASSVELAKNIQYF	TGTGCCAGCAGTGTGGAATTAGCCAAAAACATTCAGTACTTC
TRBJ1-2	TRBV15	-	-	CATSPRESYGYTF	TGTGCCACCAGCCCCCGCGAGAGCTATGGCTACACCTTC
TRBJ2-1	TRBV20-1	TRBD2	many	CSARSGTSVDEQFF	TGCAGTGCTAGGTCCGGGACTAGCGTTGATGAGCAGTTCTTC
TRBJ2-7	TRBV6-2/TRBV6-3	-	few	CASSYDAEQYF	TGTGCCAGCAGTTACGACGCCGAGCAGTACTTC
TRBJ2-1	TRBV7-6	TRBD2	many	CASSHPASGSSEQFF	TGTGCCAGCAGCCACCCCGCTAGCGGGAGTAGTGAGCAGTTCTTC
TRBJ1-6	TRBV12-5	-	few	CASALGNSPLHF	TGTGCTAGTGCCCTCGGTAATTCACCCCTCCACTTT
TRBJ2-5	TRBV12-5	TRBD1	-	CASGLPGTGHPGETQYF	TGTGCTAGTGGTCTCCCGGGGACAGGCCACCCTGGAGAGACCCAGTACTTC
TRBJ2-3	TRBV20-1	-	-	CSAGATDTQYF	TGCAGTGCTGGGGCCACAGATACGCAGTATTTT
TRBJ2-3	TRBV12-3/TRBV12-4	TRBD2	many	CASSLRGLALADTQYF	TGTGCCAGCAGTCTAAGGGGACTAGCGCTCGCAGATACGCAGTATTTT
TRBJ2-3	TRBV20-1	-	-	CSAARGTPDTQYF	TGCAGTGCCGCCCGGGGTACCCCAGATACGCAGTATTTT
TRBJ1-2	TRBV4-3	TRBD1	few	CASSFWTGAGGYTF	TGCGCCAGCAGCTTTTGGACAGGGGCGGGTGGCTACACCTTC
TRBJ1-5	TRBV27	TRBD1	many	CASSLLAHRDRSHQPQHF	TGTGCCAGCAGTTTATTGGCACACCGGGACAGGTCCCATCAGCCCCAGCATTTT
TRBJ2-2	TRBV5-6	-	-	CASSSGQTYTGELFF	TGTGCCAGCAGCTCAGGACAGACATACACCGGGGAGCTGTTTTTT
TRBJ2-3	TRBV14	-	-	CASSRGLMSDTQYF	TGTGCCAGCAGCCGAGGCCTAATGTCGGATACGCAGTATTTT
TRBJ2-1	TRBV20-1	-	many	CSAANGGSYNEQFF	TGCAGTGCCGCTAATGGCGGTTCCTACAATGAGCAGTTCTTC
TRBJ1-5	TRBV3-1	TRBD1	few	CASSPRQGPPQHF	TGTGCCAGCAGCCCCCGACAGGGGCCGCCCCAGCATTTT
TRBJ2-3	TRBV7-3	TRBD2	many	CASSFRREGRDTQYF	TGTGCCAGCAGCTTTCGGCGGGAGGGTCGCGATACGCAGTATTTT
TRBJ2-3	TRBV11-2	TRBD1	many	CASSLVSSAMTGADTQYF	TGTGCCAGCAGCTTAGTATCATCCGCAATGACAGGGGCTGATACGCAGTATTTT
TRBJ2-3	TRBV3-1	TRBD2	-	CASSHPEVAGGHTDTQYF	TGTGCCAGCAGCCACCCGGAGGTAGCGGGAGGACACACAGATACGCAGTATTTT
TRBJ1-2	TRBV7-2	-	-	CASSLEEGHYGYTF	TGTGCCAGCAGCTTAGAGGAGGGTCACTATGGCTACACCTTC
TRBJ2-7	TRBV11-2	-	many	CASSLYTGSYEQYF	TGTGCCAGCAGCTTATATACAGGGTCCTACGAGCAGTACTTC
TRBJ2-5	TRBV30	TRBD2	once	CAWSIPWGGLAGPLEETQYF	TGTGCCTGGAGTATCCCTTGGGGGGGGCTAGCGGGACCGCTGGAAGAGACCCAGTACTTC
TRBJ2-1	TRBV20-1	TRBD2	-	CSARGPPSGRTNEQFF	TGCAGTGCTAGAGGCCCGCCTAGCGGGAGGACCAATGAGCAGTTCTTC
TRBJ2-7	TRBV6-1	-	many	CASGAAGLTYEQYF	TGTGCCAGCGGTGCTGCGGGGCTCACCTACGAGCAGTACTTC
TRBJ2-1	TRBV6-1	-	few	CASSYPGAFDNEQFF	TGTGCCAGCAGTTATCCAGGGGCTTTCGACAATGAGCAGTTCTTC